Shown below are 10 T cell receptor beta chains from a single sample sequenced in a study of OX40 agonist ivuxolimab in advanced cancers. Sequencing used immunoSEQ multiplex PCR; TCRdb keeps in-frame clones, though not all of them. The sample carries 25,000 to 40,000 clones, 80% to 85% recorded once. Specimen: CD4+ or CD8+ T cells sorted from blood, collected in a trial of the OX40 agonist ivuxolimab. All receptors derive from an adult with an advanced solid tumor such as melanoma, head and neck, liver or kidney cancer.

This clone has a handful of counts. The gene calls are TRBV28 and TRBJ2-2; no definite D call. The CDR3 consists of 15 residues. Germline-derived CDR1 and CDR2 are MDHEN and SYDVKM. The ends were cut back, 5 bases at V and 6 bases at J, with 16 bases in the middle. The CDR3, as DNA: TGTGCCAGCAGTCCTCCTGTCGGGCCTTCCGGGGAGCTGTTTTTT. It specifies CASSPPVGPSGELFF.

The chain has TRBV4-3 and TRBJ1-1; unclear D gene. The CDR3 totals 13 residues. Trimming stripped 1 base from V and 10 bases from J, with 13 bases between. Germline-derived CDR1 and CDR2 are LGHNA and YSLEER. The CDR3 reads CASSQALLYGAFF. DNA of the CDR3: TGCGCCAGCAGCCAAGCCCTCCTCTACGGAGCTTTCTTT.

The rearrangement links TRBV10-1 to TRBJ1-5; 7 bases map to TRBD1. The CDR3 totals 18 residues. With V trimmed by 2 bases and J by 3 bases, 13 bases remained unmatched. CDR1 and CDR2 (germline): WNHNN, SYGVQD (reference sequence). CDR3 nucleotides: TGCGCCAGCAGTGAGAATAGGGGGACAGCGGGCTACAATCAGCCCCAGCATTTT. Protein sequence: CASSENRGTAGYNQPQHF.

This clone appeared once. The chain employs TRBV9 and TRBJ1-1, with 10 nucleotides matching TRBD1. Per germline, CDR1 SGDLS and CDR2 YYNGEE. The CDR3 runs to 13 residues. The V and J ends lost 6 bases and 5 bases, in that order; junction bases with no gene match: 4. The CDR3 DNA is TGTGCCAGCACCCTGGGACAGGGGACTGAAGCTTTCTTT. Amino acids: CASTLGQGTEAFF.

This chain joins TRBV5-6 and TRBJ2-7; 11 nucleotides line up with TRBD1. V was clipped by 5 bases and J by 3 bases; unmatched bases: 7. CDR3 size: 15 residues. Germline CDR1 is SGHDT and CDR2 is YYEEEE. The CDR3 sequence: CASSYSGTGGYEQYF. In DNA, the CDR3 is TGTGCCAGCAGTTACTCCGGGACAGGGGGCTACGAGCAGTACTTC.

The chain links TRBV27 to TRBJ1-2, with D possibly matching TRBD1 (6 bases). Germline V gene sequence: CDR1 MNHEY, CDR2 SMNVEV (reference sequence). Between the trimmed V and J ends, which lost 5 bases and 2 bases, there was a span of 15 bases. The CDR3 length is 15 residues. CDR3 in DNA: TGTGCCAGCAGTCCCCGAGGGAGGGGGAACTATGGCTACACCTTC. It specifies CASSPRGRGNYGYTF.

J is TRBJ2-1 and V is TRBV6-1, with D unresolved. This CDR3 is built from 16 residues. Germline lookup yields CDR1 MNHNS and CDR2 SASEGT. V dropped 1 base and J dropped 4 bases, with 14 bases sitting between them. DNA of the CDR3: TGTGCCAGCAGTGAAGGGGTAAAGGCTCCTTACAATGAGCAGTTCTTC. Protein: CASSEGVKAPYNEQFF.

This chain joins TRBV11-2 and TRBJ2-5, with D perhaps TRBD2 (5 bases). The end of the DNA fits TRBJ2-7 better, so the J call may be wrong. Germline lookup yields CDR1 SGHAT and CDR2 FQNNGV. The CDR3 is 15 residues long. CDR3 in DNA: TGTGCCAGCAGCTTCCGGACGGGGAAGTCCTACGAGCAGTACTTC. Translation: CASSFRTGKSYEQYF.

The J gene is TRBJ1-4, the V gene TRBV25-1; TRBD1 is a possible D gene (6 bases). CDR3 size: 17 residues. Trimming removed 6 bases at V and 2 bases at J, with 19 bases between. CDR1 is MGHDK and CDR2 is SYGVNS in the germline V gene. The CDR3 DNA sequence: TGTGCCAGCAGGACTACAGGGTGGCAGGGGACTAATGAAAAACTGTTTTTT. It specifies CASRTTGWQGTNEKLFF.

The J gene is TRBJ2-7, the V gene TRBV6-1, with D tentatively TRBD2 (6 bases). The V end was cut by 3 bases, the J end by 3 bases, with 12 bases between. This CDR3 has 14 amino acids. The germline CDR1 and CDR2 sequences are MNHNS and SASEGT. Here the CDR3 reads CASSDRREYYEQYF. CDR3 DNA: TGTGCCAGCAGTGACAGGAGGGAGTACTACGAGCAGTACTTC.